Described below is a single TCR beta chain sequence and its context. Its cognate antigen is unknown. The data derive from a study of shared clonotypes between healthy human individuals. In the authors' workflow: ImmunoSEQ only sent back junction sequences with no quality scores, so filtering was done differently. Profiled with immunoSEQ multiplex PCR; TCRdb holds only in-frame clones, not every one. From that table come the V and J calls and clone size; the DNA was used to work out D and trimming. The sample gives some 2,000,000 clones, approximately 95% of which show up once; roughly 0.13% is in the top ten. Germline CDR1 SGHDN, CDR2 FVKESK. V shed 4 bases and J 5 bases; nucleotides not matched to a gene: 11. The CDR3 loop spans 17 amino acids. Regarding the study as a whole: In a few donors, about 5% of naive CD4 clonotypes appeared in common. Generation of non-shared clonotypes was less probable than generation of clonotypes shared by all four donors.

This clonotype was sampled from a man aged 18 to 29 in good health. V and J are TRBV14 and TRBJ2-5; 12 bases match TRBD2. The sequenced sample was naive CD4+ T cells sorted from blood. Subset defined: CD45RA+ positively selected. Here the CDR3 reads CASSRITLAGGIETQYF. CDR3 coding DNA: TGTGCCAGCAGCCGCATCACTCTAGCGGGAGGGATCGAGACCCAGTACTTC.